This T cell receptor beta chain appears in the sequencing data of a study of T cells expressing NK-cell markers. Overall study context: One of eight sequenced donors was HCMV-seronegative; the other seven were seropositive.

The CDR3 has 16 amino acids. CDR1 is MNHEY and CDR2 is SVGAGI in the germline V gene. UMIs accompanied the 5'RACE template switching by which TCR beta cDNA was made. TCRdb re-called the 5' RACE reads and gives one entry per CDR3 protein, without DNA. This table lists 140,000 or so distinct CDR3 sequences. Sequencing used blood T cells: a sorted CD56 or NKG2C T cell subset, CD4+ or CD8+ T cells, or bulk PBMC T cells (not recorded which). V is TRBV6-5 and J is TRBJ2-1; TCRdb returns TRBD2, unconfirmable since there is no DNA. The receptor comes from a man younger than 35 in good health. CDR3: CASSSPRTAGYNEQFF.